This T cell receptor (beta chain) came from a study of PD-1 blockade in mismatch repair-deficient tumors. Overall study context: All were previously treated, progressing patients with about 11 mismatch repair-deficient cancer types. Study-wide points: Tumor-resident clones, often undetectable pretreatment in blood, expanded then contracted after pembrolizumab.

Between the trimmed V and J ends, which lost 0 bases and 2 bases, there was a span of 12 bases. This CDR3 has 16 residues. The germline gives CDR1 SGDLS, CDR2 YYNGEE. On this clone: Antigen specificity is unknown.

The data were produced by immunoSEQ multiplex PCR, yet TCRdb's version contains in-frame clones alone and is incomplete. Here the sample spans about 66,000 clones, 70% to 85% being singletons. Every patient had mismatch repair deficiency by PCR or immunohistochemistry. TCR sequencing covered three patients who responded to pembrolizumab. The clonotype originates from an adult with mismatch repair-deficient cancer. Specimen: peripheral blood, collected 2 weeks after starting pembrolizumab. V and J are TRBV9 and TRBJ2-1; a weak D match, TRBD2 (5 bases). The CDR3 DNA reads TGTGCCAGCAGCGTAGGTCTGGGAGACGCCTACAATGAGCAGTTCTTC. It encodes CASSVGLGDAYNEQFF.